This T cell receptor (beta chain) emerged from a study of naive and memory T cell subsets. General study findings and limits: Over 95% of naive TCR sequences appeared only once after error correction, unlike memory subsets.

The table lists this clonotype with a few counts. Its target is not known. Germline CDR1 is MDHEN and CDR2 is SYDVKM. Trimming stripped 7 bases from V and 3 bases from J, with 14 bases between. The CDR3 totals 14 residues. An equimolar mix of two oligonucleotides served as the beta constant-region primer for TRBC1 and TRBC2. Nested alpha and beta constant-region primers with the SP2 primer drove four PCR rounds on ligated cDNA. The cDNA 3' end received a ligated single-stranded oligonucleotide carrying the SP2 primer and a 12-nucleotide UMI. TCRdb re-analysed the UMI-ligation and nested PCR reads in MiXCR, keeping a single row per CDR3 protein. The data show 95,000 to 150,000 distinct CDR3 sequences, with just over 35% seen just once and approximately 0.9% held by the top ten. From the second PCR step, alpha and beta chains were amplified apart. Cells stained for CD3, CD4, CD8, CD45RA, CD27 and viability were sorted into four CD45RA/CD27 subsets.

The J gene is TRBJ2-3, the V gene TRBV28; D perhaps matches TRBD2 (6 bases). The sequenced material came from central memory CD4+ T cells from blood. This receptor was taken from a human donor in good health. CDR3 DNA: TGTGCCAGCACGAACGGGAGAAGGACAGATACGCAGTATTTT. Protein: CASTNGRRTDTQYF. Together with reference TRBV28 and TRBJ2-3, the CDR3 gives the full variable domain: DVKVTQSSRYLVKRTGEKVFLECVQDMDHENMFWYRQDPGLGLRLIYFSYDVKMKEKGDIPEGYSVSREKKERFSLILESASTNQTSMYLCASTNGRRTDTQYFGPGTRLTVL.